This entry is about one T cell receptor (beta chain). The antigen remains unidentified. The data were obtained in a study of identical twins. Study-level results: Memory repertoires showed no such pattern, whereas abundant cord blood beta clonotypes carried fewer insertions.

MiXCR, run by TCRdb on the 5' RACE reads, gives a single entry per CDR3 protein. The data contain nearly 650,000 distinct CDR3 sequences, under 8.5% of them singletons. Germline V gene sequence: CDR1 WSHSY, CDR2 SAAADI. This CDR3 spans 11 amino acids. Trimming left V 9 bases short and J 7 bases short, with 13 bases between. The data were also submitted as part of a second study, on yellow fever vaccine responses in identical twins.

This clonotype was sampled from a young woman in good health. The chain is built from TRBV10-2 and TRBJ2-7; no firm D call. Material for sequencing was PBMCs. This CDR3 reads CASGEGNEQYF. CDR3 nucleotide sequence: TGCGCCAGTGGGGAAGGGAATGAGCAGTACTTC.